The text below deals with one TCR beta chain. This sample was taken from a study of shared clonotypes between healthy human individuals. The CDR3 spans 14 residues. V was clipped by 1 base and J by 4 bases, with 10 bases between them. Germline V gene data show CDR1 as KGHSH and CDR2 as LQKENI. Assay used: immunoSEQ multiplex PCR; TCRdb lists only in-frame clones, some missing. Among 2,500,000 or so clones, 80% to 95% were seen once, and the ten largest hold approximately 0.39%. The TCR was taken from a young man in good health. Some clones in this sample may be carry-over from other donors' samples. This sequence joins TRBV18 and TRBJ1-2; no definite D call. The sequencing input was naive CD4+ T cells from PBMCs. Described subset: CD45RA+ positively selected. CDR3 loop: CASSPRVEGYGYTF. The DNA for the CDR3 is TGTGCCAGCTCACCACGGGTAGAGGGCTATGGCTACACCTTC.